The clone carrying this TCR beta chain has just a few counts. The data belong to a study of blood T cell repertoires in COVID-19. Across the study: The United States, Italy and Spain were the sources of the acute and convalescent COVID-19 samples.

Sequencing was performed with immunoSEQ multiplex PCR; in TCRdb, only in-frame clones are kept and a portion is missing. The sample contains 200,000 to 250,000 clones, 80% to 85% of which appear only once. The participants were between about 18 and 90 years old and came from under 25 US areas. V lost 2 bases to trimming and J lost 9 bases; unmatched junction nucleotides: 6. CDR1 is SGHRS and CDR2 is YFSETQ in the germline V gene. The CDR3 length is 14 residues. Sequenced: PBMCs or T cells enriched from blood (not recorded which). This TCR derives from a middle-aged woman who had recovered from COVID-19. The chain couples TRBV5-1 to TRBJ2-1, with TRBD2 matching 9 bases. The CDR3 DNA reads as TGCGCCAGCAGCTTTAGCGGGAGAGGCACTGAGCAGTTCTTC. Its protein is CASSFSGRGTEQFF.